The 2 T cell receptor beta chains given below trace back to one sample, sequenced in a study of T cell changes during pregnancy in multiple sclerosis (dated by TCRdb to between 2018 and 2020). Library construction relied on the immunoSEQ multiplex PCR assay. Entries here come from immuneACCESS through TCRdb and include only in-frame sequences with V and J called. Some clones fail to appear in such tables; in the studies checked, an unresolved V gene covers under half of the shortfall, and the cause of the remainder is unknown. In this sample the table shows some 68,000 clones, roughly nine tenths of which occur a single time. The ten largest clonotypes hold 1.4% of the sample. The sample here was peripheral blood, taken in the second trimester of pregnancy. These receptors all stem from a female donor with multiple sclerosis, enrolled in a pregnancy study.

The chain uses TRBV30 and TRBJ2-7; 7 bases agree with TRBD2. Trimming cost V 3 bases and J 6 bases; bases outside gene matches: 17. This CDR3 contains 16 residues. The germline V gene encodes CDR1 GTSNPN and CDR2 SVGIG (reference sequence). The CDR3 DNA reads TGTGCCTGGAGCCGTCGGATGGCGGGGGAAAGTAGCGAGCAGTACTTC. Protein sequence: CAWSRRMAGESSEQYF.

This clone showed up just a few times. J is TRBJ1-1 and V is TRBV4-1; 8 positions agree with TRBD1. The CDR3 covers 20 residues. J was trimmed by 1 base and V by 2 bases; bases with no gene match: 18. Germline V gives CDR1 MGHRA, CDR2 YSYEKL. The DNA of the CDR3 is TGCGCCAGCAGCCAAATCTATGGGACAGGAGATACCGTCGAGAACACTGAAGCTTTCTTT. Its translation is CASSQIYGTGDTVENTEAFF.